The entry below gives a single T cell receptor beta chain sequence along with its context. These data are taken from a study of cytomegalovirus exposure and HLA in healthy donors. The J segment lost 7 bases and the V segment lost 1 base, leaving 1 base of the junction unmatched. Per the germline V gene, CDR1 is SGHTA and CDR2 is FQGNSA. This CDR3 has 12 amino acids. The PCR made use of 60 Vbeta and 13 Jbeta primers. The assay was immunoSEQ multiplex PCR, and TCRdb's table has in-frame clones only and misses some. Here the sample spans 150,000 to 200,000 clones, approximately 65% being singletons. The sample taken for sequencing was PBMCs. The receptor was isolated from a middle-aged man in good health and CMV-seronegative. V usage is TRBV7-2 and J usage is TRBJ2-7, with 7 nucleotides matching TRBD2. This CDR3 reads CASSLGRGEQYF. The CDR3 DNA sequence: TGTGCCAGCAGCTTAGGGCGGGGGGAGCAGTACTTC. The complete variable domain, with remaining parts taken from reference TRBV7-2 and TRBJ2-7, reads GAGVSQSPSNKVTEKGKDVELRCDPISGHTALYWYRQSLGQGLEFLIYFQGNSAPDKSGLPSDRFSAERTGGSVSTLTIQRTQQEDSAVYLCASSLGRGEQYFGPGTRLTVT.